The 14 T cell receptor beta chains below all came from one sample that was sequenced in a study of blood T cell repertoires in COVID-19. This table comes from immunoSEQ multiplex PCR, and its TCRdb copy is limited to in-frame clones, with some not included. The table lists roughly 130,000 clones, 90% of them singletons, with around 3.7% in the top ten. The sequenced sample was peripheral blood. Receptors originate from a man over 45 with active COVID-19.

V gene TRBV2 combines with J gene TRBJ2-1; TRBD1 is a possible D gene (5 bases). The CDR3 spans 15 residues. CDR1 is SNHLY and CDR2 is FYNNEI in the germline V gene. With 2 bases removed from V and 6 bases from J, the gap between germline ends came to 14 bases. The CDR3 reads CASSEYFGQGNEQFF. For the CDR3, the DNA is TGTGCCAGCAGTGAATATTTCGGTCAGGGCAATGAGCAGTTCTTC.

This sequence joins TRBV7-9 and TRBJ2-1, with 11 nucleotides matching TRBD2. CDR1 SEHNR and CDR2 FQNEAQ come from the germline V gene (reference sequence). J lost 12 bases, V lost 5 bases, and 12 bases had no gene match. This CDR3 is built from 15 residues. Written as DNA, the CDR3 is TGTGCCAGCAGCACCGGGACTAGCGGAGGGGCTAGGCAGTTCTTC. Translated: CASSTGTSGGARQFF.

The chain carries TRBV18 and TRBJ2-1, with 10 positions matching TRBD1. This CDR3 is 15 amino acids long. Germline trimming cut 3 bases from V and 8 bases from J; bases unmatched to any gene: 7. Germline CDR1 reads KGHSH; CDR2 reads LQKENI. The CDR3: CASSPRDRGLHEQFF. The DNA of the CDR3 is TGTGCCAGCTCACCCCGGGACAGGGGTCTACATGAGCAGTTCTTC.

This rearrangement joins TRBV5-1 to TRBJ1-2, with a possible D match to TRBD1 (5 bases). Trimming removed 3 bases at V and 8 bases at J, with 17 bases between. The CDR3 spans 14 residues. CDR1 and CDR2 (germline): SGHRS, YFSETQ. CDR3 sequence reads: CASSSGGHKRGYTF. The CDR3, as DNA: TGCGCCAGCAGCTCGGGCGGACACAAACGGGGCTACACCTTC.

The chain employs TRBV10-3 and TRBJ2-1; weak D call: TRBD2 (5 bases). Trimming cost V 3 bases and J 3 bases, with 12 bases left between them. CDR1 and CDR2 (germline): ENHRY, SYGVKD. The CDR3 has 15 residues. The CDR3 sequence is CAISEGGEGYNEQFF. CDR3 nucleotide sequence: TGTGCCATCAGTGAAGGTGGCGAGGGCTACAATGAGCAGTTCTTC.

The chain carries TRBV15 and TRBJ2-3; TRBD2 is a possible D gene (6 bases). This CDR3 has 16 residues. Germline-derived CDR1 and CDR2 are LNHNV and YYDKDF (reference sequence). V gave up 3 bases and J gave up 1 base, with 14 bases separating them. CDR3 sequence (DNA): TGTGCCACCAGCAGTCCCCCGACTAGACGCACAGATACGCAGTATTTT. Amino acids: CATSSPPTRRTDTQYF.

V usage is TRBV6-5 and J usage is TRBJ2-1, with D perhaps matching TRBD2 (7 bases). Trimming cost V 7 bases and J 5 bases, with 18 bases left between them. CDR1 is MNHEY, CDR2 SVGAGI, per germline. The CDR3 totals 15 residues. The CDR3 nucleotides read TGTGCCAGCACTTTGACGAGGGGGGGTCACAATGAGCAGTTCTTC. Protein product: CASTLTRGGHNEQFF.

The table lists this clone with a few counts. The chain couples TRBV7-9 to TRBJ1-5, with no clear D. Per the germline V gene, CDR1 is SEHNR and CDR2 is FQNEAQ (reference sequence). V was pared by 1 base and J by 0 bases, with 7 bases between. This CDR3 has 15 amino acids. CDR3 in amino acids: CASSLDGYSNQPQHF. CDR3 nucleotides: TGTGCCAGCAGCTTAGACGGGTATAGCAATCAGCCCCAGCATTTT.

In this sample, this clone turned up once. The rearrangement links TRBV6-1 to TRBJ1-4; 8 bases line up with TRBD1. The CDR3 has 14 residues. Germline CDR1 and CDR2: MNHNS and SASEGT. J gave up 7 bases and V 3 bases, and 4 bases lay outside the gene matches. In nucleotides, the CDR3 is TGTGCCAGCAGTGATGGACAGGGAGGTGAAAAACTGTTTTTT. This sequence encodes CASSDGQGGEKLFF.

The V gene is TRBV5-1, the J gene TRBJ2-1; D is perhaps TRBD2 (6 bases). Trimming took off 6 bases at V and 4 bases at J, with 11 bases between the two ends. Germline V gene sequence: CDR1 SGHRS, CDR2 YFSETQ. The CDR3 contains 13 residues. CDR3 amino acids: CASTLAPYNEQFF. CDR3 nucleotides: TGCGCCAGCACACTAGCTCCGTACAATGAGCAGTTCTTC.

The J gene is TRBJ2-3, the V gene TRBV6-1; 16 nucleotides line up with TRBD2. Germline CDR1 MNHNS, CDR2 SASEGT. This CDR3 region has 16 residues. With V trimmed by 4 bases and J by 5 bases, 3 bases remained unmatched. CDR3 coding DNA: TGTGCCAGCAGTGCGGGACTAGCGGGGGGGGGAGATACGCAGTATTTT. It codes for CASSAGLAGGGDTQYF.

V gene TRBV9 combines with J gene TRBJ1-1, with a possible D match to TRBD1 (6 bases). Trimming shortened V by 5 bases and J by 3 bases, and 17 bases separated the two germline ends. Germline V lookup: CDR1 SGDLS, CDR2 YYNGEE. CDR3 length: 15 amino acids. The CDR3 region has the DNA TGTGCCAGCAGAAGGGAGACACAGGGCGACACTGAAGCTTTCTTT. Its protein is CASRRETQGDTEAFF. Based on the CDR3 plus reference TRBV9 and TRBJ1-1, the full variable domain is DSGVTQTPKHLITATGQRVTLRCSPRSGDLSVYWYQQSLDQGLQFLIQYYNGEERAKGNILERFSAQQFPDLHSELNLSSLELGDSALYFCASRRETQGDTEAFFGQGTRLTVV.

This chain joins TRBV6-5 and TRBJ2-5; 12 bases agree with TRBD2. V shed 10 bases and J 3 bases; nucleotides not matched to a gene: 3. CDR1 and CDR2 (germline): MNHEY, SVGAGI. The length of the CDR3 is 13 residues. The CDR3 loop is CATTSGGKETQYF. The CDR3 DNA reads as TGTGCCACCACTAGCGGGGGGAAAGAGACCCAGTACTTC.

The chain is built from TRBV5-1 and TRBJ2-2, with 7 bases fitting TRBD2. CDR1 is SGHRS, CDR2 YFSETQ, per germline. Unmatched junction bases numbered 8, after V lost 0 bases and J lost 6 bases. The CDR3 loop spans 16 amino acids. The CDR3 DNA sequence: TGCGCCAGCAGCTTGGTAGGGGCGGGAGACTCCGGGGAGCTGTTTTTT. Translating it yields CASSLVGAGDSGELFF.